These T cell receptor beta chains were read from a single sample in a study of T cell responses to AZD1222 COVID-19 vaccine. The protocol was immunoSEQ multiplex PCR, while the TCRdb copy is restricted to in-frame clones and leaves out a portion. The table lists 95,000 to 150,000 clones, about 90% of them singletons. This sample comprised peripheral blood, obtained 28 days after the second AZD1222 dose. These receptors originate from an adult who received the AZD1222 COVID-19 vaccine. CDR3s include the opening cysteine and the closing phenylalanine or tryptophan. Where a row states a size, it is once, few, many or the class of an expanded clone; other rows omit it.

j_call,clone_size,cdr3_length,v_call,cdr3_aa
TRBJ1-6,.,13,TRBV27,CASRIVYNSPLHF
TRBJ2-5,.,13,TRBV5-4,CASSLARGETQYF
TRBJ1-1,.,12,TRBV29-1,CSALHSYTEAFF
TRBJ2-1,few,18,TRBV3-1/TRBV3-2,CASSQGPTGRGSDNEQFF
TRBJ2-7,.,15,TRBV3-1/TRBV3-2,CASSRFSGYSYEQYF
TRBJ1-1,.,14,TRBV19,CASSIVLGGDEAFF
TRBJ1-6,.,14,TRBV6-5,CASTAAHRDSPLHF
TRBJ2-7,.,14,TRBV5-1,CASSLGGASYEQYF
TRBJ1-6,few,13,TRBV4-1,CASSSGEASPLHF
TRBJ1-4,.,14,TRBV6-1,CASSDRASREKLFF
TRBJ2-7,.,15,TRBV3-1/TRBV3-2,CASSRRLAGSYEQYF
TRBJ1-6,.,15,TRBV28,CASRLPRVHNSPLHF
TRBJ2-7,.,15,TRBV5-4,CASGLTSGRAEEQYF
TRBJ1-5,.,15,TRBV24-1,CATSDHQGSNQPQHF
TRBJ1-5,once,15,TRBV19,CASSIPRGANQPQHF
TRBJ1-4,.,14,TRBV19,CASSLQGTNEKLFF
TRBJ2-7,.,14,TRBV12-5,CASGFHEIPLEQYF
TRBJ1-1,.,12,TRBV5-1,CASSLGGLGAFF
TRBJ1-1,.,14,TRBV2,CASGEYRVGTEAFF
TRBJ1-4,.,14,TRBV28,CASRWGTGPEKLFF
TRBJ2-7,.,16,TRBV5-1,CASRPHPGTPLNEQYF
TRBJ2-7,.,17,TRBV7-9,CASSLPRQGQLRYEQYF
TRBJ1-5,.,15,TRBV7-2,CASSYNIGGNQPQHF
TRBJ1-5,.,15,TRBV28,CASRLEDRDNQPQHF
TRBJ2-7,once,14,TRBV5-1,CASSLLGISYEQYF
TRBJ2-4,.,15,TRBV5-6,CASSLGTLGRNIQYF
TRBJ1-1,.,15,TRBV28,CASRNLLGGATEAFF
TRBJ2-1,.,11,TRBV5-8,CASSFYNEQFF
TRBJ2-3,.,17,TRBV7-9,CASSPLGRGRDTDTQYF
TRBJ1-5,.,14,TRBV30,CAWRIGQCNQPQHF
TRBJ1-4,.,14,TRBV19,CATYGGGRIEKLFF
TRBJ2-5,once,13,TRBV7-9,CASRSGFQETQYF
TRBJ2-3,few,15,TRBV28,CASKTPQAPPDTQYF
TRBJ2-1,once,13,TRBV9,CASSVRQRNEQFF
TRBJ1-1,.,11,TRBV24-1,CASSVNTEAFF
TRBJ2-2,once,16,TRBV4-1,CASSQAGRADTGELFF